A selection of T cell receptor beta chains follows, all from one sample in a study of blood T cells in healthy people across ages. TCRdb reprocessed the 5' RACE reads via MiXCR and lists one record per CDR3 protein. Of 1.8 million or so distinct CDR3 sequences in the sample, roughly two fifths were seen once. The sample was blood. These receptors came from a human donor in good health. The CDR3 runs from the conserved cysteine through the conserved F or W. A D gene is named only where the DNA matches it firmly. Clone sizes are given selectively: once, few, many, or a class where the clone is expanded.

D gene: .; J gene: TRBJ2-3; clone size: many; V gene: TRBV5-1; CDR3 protein: CASSLRGRPAADTQYF; CDR3 DNA: TGCGCCAGCAGCTTAAGGGGGAGGCCCGCGGCGGATACGCAGTATTTT
D gene: TRBD1; J gene: TRBJ2-7; clone size: .; V gene: TRBV20-1; CDR3 protein: CSARVQGVMNEQYF; CDR3 DNA: TGCAGTGCTAGAGTCCAGGGGGTCATGAACGAGCAGTACTTC
D gene: .; J gene: TRBJ1-2; clone size: .; V gene: TRBV27; CDR3 protein: CASSLSREGYPYYGYTF; CDR3 DNA: TGCGCCAGCAGTTTATCGCGGGAAGGCTACCCATACTATGGCTACACCTTC
D gene: TRBD1; J gene: TRBJ2-7; clone size: .; V gene: TRBV12-3/TRBV12-4; CDR3 protein: CASSRGQYEQYF; CDR3 DNA: TGTGCCAGCAGCCGGGGACAGTACGAGCAGTACTTC
D gene: .; J gene: TRBJ2-7; clone size: .; V gene: TRBV7-9; CDR3 protein: CASGFLYEQYF; CDR3 DNA: TGTGCTTCAGGTTTCCTTTACGAGCAGTACTTC
D gene: .; J gene: TRBJ1-1; clone size: .; V gene: TRBV9; CDR3 protein: CASSLRGASTATEAFF; CDR3 DNA: TGTGCCAGCAGCCTCAGAGGAGCCAGTACGGCCACTGAAGCTTTCTTT
D gene: TRBD2; J gene: TRBJ2-7; clone size: .; V gene: TRBV7-9; CDR3 protein: CASSLLTSGQCEQYF; CDR3 DNA: TGTGCCAGCAGCCTACTTACTAGCGGACAATGCGAGCAGTACTTC
D gene: .; J gene: TRBJ1-1; clone size: .; V gene: TRBV15; CDR3 protein: CATSSRGSTEAFF; CDR3 DNA: TGTGCCACCAGCAGCAGGGGATCCACTGAAGCTTTCTTT
D gene: .; J gene: TRBJ1-1; clone size: .; V gene: TRBV2; CDR3 protein: CASSDPTLNTEAFF; CDR3 DNA: TGTGCCAGCAGCGACCCTACACTCAACACTGAAGCTTTCTTT
D gene: TRBD1; J gene: TRBJ1-5; clone size: .; V gene: TRBV6-1; CDR3 protein: CASSEYTGANQPQHF; CDR3 DNA: TGTGCCAGCAGTGAATACACAGGGGCGAATCAGCCCCAGCATTTT
D gene: TRBD1; J gene: TRBJ2-7; clone size: .; V gene: TRBV10-3; CDR3 protein: CAIKSGTGSYEQYF; CDR3 DNA: TGTGCCATAAAATCCGGGACAGGGTCCTACGAGCAGTACTTC
D gene: TRBD1; J gene: TRBJ1-2; clone size: .; V gene: TRBV6-5; CDR3 protein: CASRTDRAGGYTF; CDR3 DNA: TGTGCCAGCAGAACAGACAGGGCAGGCGGCTACACCTTC
D gene: .; J gene: TRBJ2-3; clone size: .; V gene: TRBV12-5; CDR3 protein: CASAAGVSTGTDTQYF; CDR3 DNA: TGTGCTAGTGCCGCCGGCGTTTCAACGGGCACAGATACGCAGTATTTT